A selection of T cell receptor beta chains follows, all from one sample in a study of T cells in Graves' hyperthyroidism and ophthalmopathy. From the multiplex PCR reads, TCRdb called clonotypes with MiXCR, one entry per CDR3 protein. The sample lists 500,000 to 700,000 distinct CDR3 sequences, roughly 17% occurring once. The sample taken for sequencing was blood. The receptors derive from a woman aged 18-29 years with Graves' hyperthyroidism. CDR3s include the opening cysteine and the closing phenylalanine or tryptophan. The D gene is left open where the match is weak. For some rows the clone size is stated as once, few or many, or as a class when expanded; others skip it.

J: TRBJ1-2; D: NA; V: TRBV24-1; size: NA; DNA: TGTGCCACCAGTGATCCCAGGAACTATGGCTACACCTTC; CDR3: CATSDPRNYGYTF
J: TRBJ2-5; D: TRBD2; V: TRBV11-2; size: many; DNA: TGTGCCAGCAGCGTGGGTAGCGGGGCTCAAGAGACCCAGTACTTC; CDR3: CASSVGSGAQETQYF
J: TRBJ2-3; D: TRBD2; V: TRBV7-9; size: few; DNA: TGTGCCAGCAGCTTAGGGCTAGCGGAACACACAGATACGCAGTATTTT; CDR3: CASSLGLAEHTDTQYF
J: TRBJ2-4; D: TRBD2; V: TRBV14; size: NA; DNA: TGTGCCAGCAGCCCTTGGGTAGCGGGAGAGGCCACCAAAAACATTCAGTACTTC; CDR3: CASSPWVAGEATKNIQYF
J: TRBJ1-2; D: NA; V: TRBV20-1; size: NA; DNA: TGCAGTGCTACAAGGGGGATGAGGGACTATGGCTACACCTTC; CDR3: CSATRGMRDYGYTF
J: TRBJ1-1; D: NA; V: TRBV11-1; size: many; DNA: TGTGCCAGCAGCTTAGTGGGCAGACCGAACACTGAAGCTTTCTTT; CDR3: CASSLVGRPNTEAFF
J: TRBJ2-7; D: NA; V: TRBV18; size: many; DNA: TGTGCCAGCTCAAGTGGACAGTCCAACGAGCAGTACTTC; CDR3: CASSSGQSNEQYF
J: TRBJ2-1; D: TRBD2; V: TRBV20-1; size: many; DNA: TGCAGTGCGACTAGCGGGGGGGACTACAATGAGCAGTTCTTC; CDR3: CSATSGGDYNEQFF
J: TRBJ1-2; D: TRBD1; V: TRBV5-1; size: few; DNA: TGCGCCAGCAGCTTGGTCGGTCCCGGGACAGGGGGTTCCTATGGCTACACCTTC; CDR3: CASSLVGPGTGGSYGYTF
J: TRBJ2-2; D: TRBD1; V: TRBV24-1; size: many; DNA: TGTGCCACCAGTGATTTGTCACCGGGACAGGCGAACACCGGGGAGCTGTTTTTT; CDR3: CATSDLSPGQANTGELFF
J: TRBJ1-1; D: TRBD1; V: TRBV5-1; size: many; DNA: TGCGCCAGCAGCTCCCGGGACAGGGAGTCTGAAGCTTTCTTT; CDR3: CASSSRDRESEAFF
J: TRBJ2-1; D: NA; V: TRBV5-1; size: NA; DNA: TGCGCCAGCAGCGCGCAGACCCAGGGGAGTGAGCAGTTCTTC; CDR3: CASSAQTQGSEQFF
J: TRBJ1-5; D: TRBD1; V: TRBV27; size: NA; DNA: TGTGCCAGCAGTTTCTCCGGGACAGGGCGTCAGCCCCAGCATTTT; CDR3: CASSFSGTGRQPQHF
J: TRBJ2-1; D: NA; V: TRBV7-8; size: NA; DNA: TGTGCCAGCAGCTTAGGGCCCTTGGACTACCAGGGGGGGTATGAGCAGTTCTTC; CDR3: CASSLGPLDYQGGYEQFF
J: TRBJ2-1; D: TRBD2; V: TRBV7-2; size: NA; DNA: TGTGCCAGCAGCCCGCGGGGGCTAGCGGGAGGGTTACACAATGAGCAGTTCTTC; CDR3: CASSPRGLAGGLHNEQFF
J: TRBJ1-5; D: NA; V: TRBV7-2; size: NA; DNA: TGTGCCAGCAGCTTAGAGGGACGGGTATTCCAGCCCCAGCATTTT; CDR3: CASSLEGRVFQPQHF
J: TRBJ1-5; D: NA; V: TRBV6-1; size: many; DNA: TGTGCCAGCAGGGAGAGGGCAGGGGATTTCTATCAGCCCCAGCATTTT; CDR3: CASRERAGDFYQPQHF
J: TRBJ2-7; D: TRBD2; V: TRBV5-1; size: many; DNA: TGCGCCAGCAGCCCGGGACTAGCGGGAAGCTCCTACGAGCAGTACTTC; CDR3: CASSPGLAGSSYEQYF
J: TRBJ2-1; D: NA; V: TRBV6-1; size: few; DNA: TGTGCCAGCAGTGAAAGAAGGGGCGATGAGCAGTTCTTC; CDR3: CASSERRGDEQFF
J: TRBJ1-1; D: TRBD1; V: TRBV7-6; size: few; DNA: TGTGCCAGCAGCTTACCGACCCAGGACAGGGGACGGATGAACACTGAAGCTTTCTTT; CDR3: CASSLPTQDRGRMNTEAFF
J: TRBJ1-1; D: NA; V: TRBV12-3/TRBV12-4; size: many; DNA: TGTGCCAGCAGTTTACGGGACCCCGTGAACACTGAAGCTTTCTTT; CDR3: CASSLRDPVNTEAFF
J: TRBJ2-1; D: TRBD2; V: TRBV28; size: many; DNA: TGTGCCAGCAGTTTAGGGATCGGACGGGCAGCGACTAGCGGGAGGTGGGATGAGCAGTTCTTC; CDR3: CASSLGIGRAATSGRWDEQFF
J: TRBJ1-5; D: NA; V: TRBV24-1; size: NA; DNA: TGTGCCACCAGTGAAAAGGGCAATCAGCCCCAGCATTTT; CDR3: CATSEKGNQPQHF
J: TRBJ2-5; D: NA; V: TRBV10-3; size: NA; DNA: TGTGCCACCGCGAAAAGCACTAGGAACCAAGAGACCCAGTACTTC; CDR3: CATAKSTRNQETQYF
J: TRBJ2-5; D: NA; V: TRBV27; size: NA; DNA: TGTGCCAGCAGTTTACGGCGAGTCAAAGAGACCCAGTACTTC; CDR3: CASSLRRVKETQYF
J: TRBJ2-5; D: NA; V: TRBV12-3/TRBV12-4; size: few; DNA: TGTGCCAGCAGCCGTTCAGGGAAAGGGGAGACCCAGTACTTC; CDR3: CASSRSGKGETQYF
J: TRBJ1-4; D: TRBD1; V: TRBV18; size: many; DNA: TGTGCCAGCTCACAGGACAGGGGAAAAGAAAAACTGTTTTTT; CDR3: CASSQDRGKEKLFF
J: TRBJ1-1; D: TRBD1; V: TRBV29-1; size: many; DNA: TGCAGCGTTGTGTTGACAGGGGGGACGAACACTGAAGCTTTCTTT; CDR3: CSVVLTGGTNTEAFF
J: TRBJ1-6; D: NA; V: TRBV13; size: NA; DNA: TGTGCCAGCAGCACCCGGGTCACTAATTCACCCCTCCACTTT; CDR3: CASSTRVTNSPLHF
J: TRBJ2-7; D: NA; V: TRBV7-9; size: few; DNA: TGTGCCAGCATCCCCAAGTCGGGTTCCGAGCAGTACTTC; CDR3: CASIPKSGSEQYF
J: TRBJ2-1; D: TRBD2; V: TRBV7-9; size: NA; DNA: TGTGCCAGCAGCCTACCCTTAGCGGGAGAGGCTAATGAGCAGTTCTTC; CDR3: CASSLPLAGEANEQFF
J: TRBJ2-7; D: NA; V: TRBV20-1; size: NA; DNA: TGCAGTGCTAGAACACGGACCACACTGGGCGAGCAGTACTTC; CDR3: CSARTRTTLGEQYF
J: TRBJ2-1; D: TRBD1; V: TRBV14; size: few; DNA: TGTGCCAGCAGCCAAAAAGGCCGGGACAGGAAATACAATGAGCAGTTCTTC; CDR3: CASSQKGRDRKYNEQFF
J: TRBJ2-6; D: NA; V: TRBV28; size: NA; DNA: TGTGCCAGCAGTCAACGGGACATCTACTCTGGGGCCAACGTCCTGACTTTC; CDR3: CASSQRDIYSGANVLTF
J: TRBJ2-5; D: TRBD1; V: TRBV24-1; size: NA; DNA: TGTGCCACCGAGACGACAGGGGGCGTTGAGACCCAGTACTTC; CDR3: CATETTGGVETQYF
J: TRBJ1-5; D: NA; V: TRBV27; size: NA; DNA: TGTGCCAGCAGCCAGCGGGGGGGGGGGTATCAGCCCCAGCATTTT; CDR3: CASSQRGGGYQPQHF
J: TRBJ2-3; D: TRBD2; V: TRBV28; size: many; DNA: TGTGCCAGCAGTCCGACTAGCGGGAGCAGGCAGTATTTT; CDR3: CASSPTSGSRQYF
J: TRBJ1-4; D: NA; V: TRBV12-3/TRBV12-4; size: many; DNA: TGTGCCAGCAGTTTATTGGAGAATGAAAAACTGTTTTTT; CDR3: CASSLLENEKLFF
J: TRBJ2-7; D: TRBD2; V: TRBV5-1; size: many; DNA: TGCGCCAGCAGCGGGACTAGCGGGGGCCCCGACGAGCAGTACTTC; CDR3: CASSGTSGGPDEQYF
J: TRBJ2-5; D: NA; V: TRBV18; size: many; DNA: TGTGCCAGCTCACCATCAAGGTCAGAAGGAGGTGCCCAGTACTTC; CDR3: CASSPSRSEGGAQYF
J: TRBJ2-1; D: TRBD2; V: TRBV9; size: NA; DNA: TGTGCCAGCAGCGTAGCTAGCGGGGGGGGCAATGAGCAGTTCTTC; CDR3: CASSVASGGGNEQFF
J: TRBJ2-3; D: NA; V: TRBV7-2; size: many; DNA: TGTGCCGCTAAGGAGAGCCCATACACAGATACGCAGTATTTT; CDR3: CAAKESPYTDTQYF
J: TRBJ2-7; D: NA; V: TRBV18; size: few; DNA: TGTGCCAGCTCACCCTCCGGGCTCCAAGGGAACGAGCAGTACTTC; CDR3: CASSPSGLQGNEQYF
J: TRBJ1-2; D: NA; V: TRBV6-2/TRBV6-3; size: NA; DNA: TGTGCCAGCAGTTACGGGGCAGGGAACGATGGCTACACCTTC; CDR3: CASSYGAGNDGYTF
J: TRBJ2-3; D: TRBD2; V: TRBV24-1; size: many; DNA: TGTGCCACCAGTGATGCGGGACTAGCGGGAGTTCAGTATTTT; CDR3: CATSDAGLAGVQYF
J: TRBJ1-1; D: NA; V: TRBV5-6; size: NA; DNA: TGTGCCAGCAGCTTGGTTTCGCCGAACACTGAAGCTTTCTTT; CDR3: CASSLVSPNTEAFF
J: TRBJ1-1; D: NA; V: TRBV19; size: few; DNA: TGTGCCAGTAATCAGATGGGCCAAGCTTTCTTT; CDR3: CASNQMGQAFF
J: TRBJ2-7; D: TRBD2; V: TRBV5-1; size: NA; DNA: TGCGCCAGCGGCTGGACTAGTTCCTACGAGCAGTACTTC; CDR3: CASGWTSSYEQYF
J: TRBJ1-1; D: NA; V: TRBV2; size: NA; DNA: TGTGCCAGCATGGGGGGCCAGACGAACACTGAAGCTTTCTTT; CDR3: CASMGGQTNTEAFF
J: TRBJ2-1; D: TRBD2; V: TRBV25-1; size: NA; DNA: TGTGCCAGCAGTGGGGACCCCCGAGCGGGAAATGAGCAGTTCTTC; CDR3: CASSGDPRAGNEQFF
J: TRBJ2-3; D: NA; V: TRBV4-1; size: few; DNA: TGCGCCAGCAGCCTCAAGGACTCCTACACAGATACGCAGTATTTT; CDR3: CASSLKDSYTDTQYF
J: TRBJ2-7; D: NA; V: TRBV28; size: many; DNA: TGTGCCAGCAGTAGCGCCGGGACGGTGGAGCAGTACTTC; CDR3: CASSSAGTVEQYF
J: TRBJ2-3; D: NA; V: TRBV11-2; size: NA; DNA: TGTGCCAGTAAGGTTGAACTAGCCGCGACAGATACGCAGTATTTT; CDR3: CASKVELAATDTQYF
J: TRBJ2-7; D: NA; V: TRBV2; size: many; DNA: TGTGCCAGCAGTGGACGCGGCTACGAGCAGTACTTC; CDR3: CASSGRGYEQYF
J: TRBJ2-7; D: NA; V: TRBV12-3/TRBV12-4; size: many; DNA: TGTGCCAGCAGTTTTACCGGGGGAAGGTACGAGCAGTACTTC; CDR3: CASSFTGGRYEQYF
J: TRBJ1-1; D: TRBD1; V: TRBV4-3; size: many; DNA: TGCGCCAGCAGCCAAGTCAGACAGGGGGCGAACACTGAAGCTTTCTTT; CDR3: CASSQVRQGANTEAFF
J: TRBJ1-6; D: NA; V: TRBV5-1; size: NA; DNA: TGCGCCAGCAGCTTTACGAACTCTTATAATTCACCCCTCCACTTT; CDR3: CASSFTNSYNSPLHF
J: TRBJ1-2; D: TRBD1; V: TRBV29-1; size: NA; DNA: TGCAGCGTTTTTACAGGGGACGACTATGGCTACACCTTC; CDR3: CSVFTGDDYGYTF